Listed here are 28 T cell receptor beta chains from one sample, sequenced in a study of PD-1 blockade in classical Hodgkin lymphoma. Sample time point: cycle 4 day 1 (C4D1), after 6 weeks of nivolumab. Relapses following autologous stem cell transplantation were seen in all patients, with brentuximab vedotin exposure varying. Sequencing was performed with immunoSEQ multiplex PCR; in TCRdb, only in-frame clones are kept and a portion is missing. Here the sample spans roughly 100,000 clones, just under 80% being singletons. The sequencing here drew on peripheral blood mononuclear cells (PBMCs), taken before the fourth cycle of nivolumab. The receptor source for this set is a human donor with classical Hodgkin lymphoma.

J is TRBJ2-7 and V is TRBV5-1; possibly TRBD1 or TRBD2 for D (5 bases each). The V gene lost 3 bases and the J gene lost 2 bases, with 15 bases spanning the gap. CDR1 and CDR2 (germline): SGHRS, YFSETQ. The CDR3 length is 15 residues. In nucleotides, the CDR3 is TGCGCCAGCAGCTGGGGTGGGACGGCAGCCTACGAGCAGTACTTC. This codes for CASSWGGTAAYEQYF. Full variable domain (outside the CDR3, taken from reference TRBV5-1 and TRBJ2-7): KAGVTQTPRYLIKTRGQQVTLSCSPISGHRSVSWYQQTPGQGLQFLFEYFSETQRNKGNFPGRFSGRQFSNSRSEMNVSTLELGDSALYLCASSWGGTAAYEQYFGPGTRLTVT.

The chain links TRBV7-8 to TRBJ1-5, with unresolved D. V was pared by 5 bases and J by 6 bases, with 17 bases between. Germline V gene sequence: CDR1 SGHVS, CDR2 FQNEAQ. This CDR3 has 15 amino acids. CDR3 amino acids: CASSHERLSGQPQHF. The CDR3 DNA sequence: TGTGCCAGCAGCCACGAACGGCTTAGCGGTCAGCCCCAGCATTTT. Full variable domain (missing parts from reference TRBV7-8 and TRBJ1-5): GAGVSQSPRYKVAKRGQDVALRCDPISGHVSLFWYQQALGQGPEFLTYFQNEAQLDKSGLPSDRFFAERPEGSVSTLKIQRTQQEDSAVYLCASSHERLSGQPQHFGDGTRLSIL.

This chain uses TRBV6-1 with TRBJ1-3; D might be TRBD1 (6 bases). Germline CDR1 and CDR2: MNHNS and SASEGT. The CDR3 has 16 residues. V dropped 0 bases and J dropped 0 bases, with 9 bases sitting between them. The CDR3 sequence is CASSEADSDSGNTIYF. The CDR3 coding sequence is TGTGCCAGCAGTGAAGCGGACAGCGACTCTGGAAACACCATATATTTT.

The chain carries TRBV19 and TRBJ2-1, with TRBD2 matching over 9 bases. This CDR3 region has 15 residues. Trimming cost V 7 bases and J 7 bases; bases outside gene matches: 11. Per the germline V gene, CDR1 is LNHDA and CDR2 is SQIVND (reference sequence). DNA for the CDR3: TGTGCCAGTAACCGTTTGGCGGGAGGGGATAATGAGCAGTTCTTC. This sequence encodes CASNRLAGGDNEQFF.

The chain carries TRBV7-9 and TRBJ1-1; no clear D gene. This CDR3 is 13 amino acids long. Germline-derived CDR1 and CDR2 are SEHNR and FQNEAQ (reference sequence). The germline V and J ends were trimmed by 5 bases and 0 bases, with 7 bases remaining between them. The CDR3 loop reads CASSILMNTEAFF. The CDR3, as DNA: TGTGCCAGCAGCATCCTCATGAACACTGAAGCTTTCTTT.

With respect to this clone: The junction departs from germline at one end; a sequencing error may be responsible. This sequence joins TRBV9 and TRBJ1-1; TRBD1 matches at 12 bases. The CDR3 is 16 residues long. Looked up from germline, CDR1 is SGDLS and CDR2 is YYNGEE. The DNA of the CDR3 is TGTGCCAGCAGCGTAGGCCTTGGGACAGGGGGCACTGGAGCTTTCTTT. Residues: CASSVGLGTGGTGAFF.

This rearrangement joins TRBV6-1 to TRBJ2-7, with 7 nucleotides matching TRBD2. The J segment lost 4 bases and the V segment lost 3 bases, leaving 12 bases of the junction unmatched. Germline V gene lookup returns CDR1 MNHNS and CDR2 SASEGT. The CDR3 spans 16 residues. CDR3 loop: CASSDGGGVRPYEQYF. In DNA form, the CDR3 reads TGTGCCAGCAGTGATGGGGGGGGTGTAAGACCATACGAGCAGTACTTC.

This clone came up a few times. CDR3 amino acids: CASMRDRGQPQHF. The CDR3 coding sequence is TGTGCCAGCATGCGGGACAGGGGACAGCCCCAGCATTTT. The V and J genes are TRBV6-6 and TRBJ1-5; 10 bases agree with TRBD1. Germline CDR1 reads MNHNY; CDR2 reads SVGAGI (reference sequence). The CDR3 is 13 residues long. With 7 bases clipped from V and 7 bases from J, the junction kept 4 bases outside the gene matches.

As for this clone: The identical CDR3 is also encoded by other nucleotide sequences in the sample. V usage is TRBV7-3 and J usage is TRBJ2-3; possible D gene TRBD2, 7 bases. CDR1 is SGHTA and CDR2 is FQGTGA in the germline V gene. The V gene lost 2 bases and the J gene lost 2 bases, with 11 bases spanning the gap. The CDR3 loop spans 15 amino acids. CDR3 coding DNA: TGTGCCAGCAGCTTACGGGGGGCTCCCACAGATACGCAGTATTTT. Protein product: CASSLRGAPTDTQYF.

The V and J genes are TRBV7-2 and TRBJ2-2; 7 nucleotides align to TRBD2. Germline-derived CDR1 and CDR2 are SGHTA and FQGNSA. This CDR3 has 13 amino acids. The J segment lost 7 bases and the V segment lost 5 bases, leaving 4 bases of the junction unmatched. In DNA form, the CDR3 reads TGTGCCAGCAGCCCGCGGGAGTTCGGGGAGCTGTTTTTT. Encoded protein: CASSPREFGELFF.

The V gene is TRBV6-6, the J gene TRBJ1-5; the match to TRBD1 covers 9 bases. The CDR3 has 15 residues. The V gene's germline CDR1 is MNHNY and CDR2 SVGAGI (reference sequence). V was pared by 6 bases and J by 4 bases, with 7 bases of the junction left unmatched. CDR3 region: CASRGRDRANQPQHF. For the CDR3, the DNA is TGTGCCAGCAGAGGCCGGGACAGGGCAAATCAGCCCCAGCATTTT.

This chain uses TRBV12-5 with TRBJ2-1; D is possibly TRBD2 (7 bases). CDR1 is LGHNT and CDR2 is FRNRAP in the germline V gene. The CDR3 runs to 13 residues. The V end was cut by 6 bases, the J end by 8 bases, with 14 bases between. In DNA, the CDR3 is TGTGCTAGTGGCCTATCGGGGGGCTATGAGCAGTTCTTC. Its protein product is CASGLSGGYEQFF.

V is TRBV7-2 and J is TRBJ2-7, with D maybe TRBD2 (7 bases). Germline CDR1 reads SGHTA; CDR2 reads FQGNSA. The germline V and J ends were trimmed by 7 bases and 3 bases, with 16 bases remaining between them. The CDR3 totals 14 residues. DNA of the CDR3: TGTGCCAGCACGGAGGGGGGGTCAATCTACGAGCAGTACTTC. Its protein product is CASTEGGSIYEQYF.

The chain uses TRBV11-2 and TRBJ1-1; 11 bases agree with TRBD1. This CDR3 region has 15 residues. Germline V gene sequence: CDR1 SGHAT, CDR2 FQNNGV. V shed 3 bases, J shed 4 bases, and the junction held 4 bases outside the gene matches. CDR3 in amino acids: CASSFGTGGSTEAFF. The CDR3 DNA reads as TGTGCCAGCAGCTTCGGGACAGGGGGTAGCACTGAAGCTTTCTTT.

The rearrangement joins TRBV5-6 to TRBJ2-5; D remains unclear. CDR1 is SGHDT and CDR2 is YYEEEE in the germline V gene. Trimming left V 2 bases short and J 5 bases short, with 10 bases between. The CDR3 is 13 amino acids. CDR3 sequence: CASSFPVRETQYF. For the CDR3, the DNA is TGTGCCAGCAGCTTCCCCGTTAGGGAGACCCAGTACTTC. Variable domain in full (rest from reference TRBV5-6 and TRBJ2-5): DAGVTQSPTHLIKTRGQQVTLRCSPKSGHDTVSWYQQALGQGPQFIFQYYEEEERQRGNFPDRFSGHQFPNYSSELNVNALLLGDSALYLCASSFPVRETQYFGPGTRLLVL.

J is TRBJ1-2 and V is TRBV25-1; a possible D gene is TRBD1 (6 bases). V was shortened by 4 bases and J by 4 bases, with 10 bases between the two germline ends. The CDR3 has 13 residues. CDR1 is MGHDK, CDR2 SYGVNS, per germline. The CDR3 loop is CASSVLQGYGYTF. The CDR3 nucleotides are TGTGCCAGCAGTGTCCTACAGGGCTATGGCTACACCTTC.

This chain connects TRBV19 to TRBJ1-2; maybe TRBD1 (5 bases). Per germline, CDR1 LNHDA and CDR2 SQIVND (reference sequence). The V and J ends lost 2 bases and 3 bases respectively, with 10 bases between them. This CDR3 has 14 residues. CDR3 region: CASSITGPDYGYTF. Here the CDR3 DNA reads TGTGCCAGTAGTATAACGGGGCCGGACTATGGCTACACCTTC.

In regard to this clone: Distinct nucleotide sequences in the sample also encode this CDR3. This chain joins TRBV19 and TRBJ2-3; TRBD2 is a possible D gene (5 bases). V gave up 3 bases and J gave up 6 bases, with 10 bases separating them. Per germline, CDR1 LNHDA and CDR2 SQIVND (reference sequence). CDR3 length: 13 residues. The CDR3 nucleotides are TGTGCCAGTAGTATTGAGGGCGCTGATACGCAGTATTTT. Translated: CASSIEGADTQYF.

The rearrangement joins TRBV5-8 to TRBJ1-1; weak D call: TRBD1 (6 bases). Germline CDR1 and CDR2: SGHTS and YDEGEE. V shed 6 bases and J shed 1 base, with 16 bases lying between them. CDR3 size: 15 residues. Written as DNA, the CDR3 is TGTGCCAGCATGCTACAGGGATGGCGGAACACTGAAGCTTTCTTT. It translates to CASMLQGWRNTEAFF.

V usage is TRBV6-5 and J usage is TRBJ2-5; D may correspond to TRBD1 or TRBD2 (5 bases each). The CDR3 contains 16 residues. V was trimmed by 2 bases and J by 2 bases, leaving 15 bases between them. CDR1 and CDR2 from the germline V gene are MNHEY and SVGAGI. The CDR3 DNA reads as TGTGCCAGCAGTTACATTTTGGGACGTAATCAAGAGACCCAGTACTTC. This encodes CASSYILGRNQETQYF.

V gene TRBV2 combines with J gene TRBJ1-4, with 8 bases identical to TRBD1. The CDR3 has 14 residues. V lost 7 bases, J lost 6 bases, and 7 bases stayed unmatched. Germline CDR1 and CDR2: SNHLY and FYNNEI. This CDR3 reads CASTQQGVYEKLFF. The CDR3, as DNA: TGTGCCAGCACTCAACAGGGGGTTTATGAAAAACTGTTTTTT.

The J gene is TRBJ2-3, the V gene TRBV25-1; D unresolved. The CDR3 length is 11 residues. V was shortened by 4 bases and J by 4 bases, with 3 bases between the two germline ends. The germline gives CDR1 MGHDK, CDR2 SYGVNS. The CDR3: CASSGADTQYF. In nucleotides, the CDR3 is TGTGCCAGCAGTGGGGCAGATACGCAGTATTTT.

The CDR3 spells CASSATDRGGNQPQHF. Written as DNA, the CDR3 is TGTGCCAGCAGCGCGACTGACAGGGGCGGCAATCAGCCCCAGCATTTT. The rearrangement joins TRBV11-2 to TRBJ1-5, with TRBD1 matching 8 bases. CDR1 and CDR2 (germline): SGHAT, FQNNGV. Germline trimming cut 5 bases from V and 2 bases from J; bases unmatched to any gene: 8. The CDR3 is 16 amino acids.

V is TRBV10-1 and J is TRBJ2-7; D call uncertain. The V gene's germline CDR1 is WNHNN and CDR2 SYGVQD (reference sequence). The CDR3 is made up of 12 amino acids. The V end was cut by 3 bases, the J end by 3 bases, with 6 bases between. The CDR3 is CASSEVHYEQYF. The CDR3 region has the DNA TGCGCCAGCAGTGAAGTACACTACGAGCAGTACTTC.

V usage is TRBV5-1 and J usage is TRBJ2-1; D might be TRBD1 (5 bases). V lost 3 bases, J lost 5 bases, and 12 bases lay in between. The V gene's germline CDR1 is SGHRS and CDR2 YFSETQ. The CDR3 consists of 14 residues. CDR3: CASSSSGSHNEQFF. CDR3 DNA sequence: TGCGCCAGCAGCTCCTCAGGGTCCCACAATGAGCAGTTCTTC. The complete variable domain, with remaining parts taken from reference TRBV5-1 and TRBJ2-1, reads KAGVTQTPRYLIKTRGQQVTLSCSPISGHRSVSWYQQTPGQGLQFLFEYFSETQRNKGNFPGRFSGRQFSNSRSEMNVSTLELGDSALYLCASSSSGSHNEQFFGPGTRLTVL.

This chain uses TRBV10-3 with TRBJ1-4, with D unresolved. Germline CDR1 is ENHRY and CDR2 is SYGVKD. V was trimmed by 6 bases and J by 3 bases, leaving 11 bases between them. This CDR3 spans 14 amino acids. The CDR3 region is CAISPGRSNEKLFF. The CDR3 DNA reads as TGTGCCATCAGCCCCGGGCGTTCTAATGAAAAACTGTTTTTT.

CDR3: CASSVGPLGEQYF. The CDR3 DNA sequence: TGTGCCAGCAGCGTGGGGCCCCTGGGAGAGCAGTACTTC. The V and J genes are TRBV5-5 and TRBJ2-7; D might be TRBD1 (5 bases). V dropped 4 bases and J dropped 7 bases, with 15 bases sitting between them. The CDR3 is made up of 13 amino acids. In germline, CDR1 is SGHKS, CDR2 YYEKEE (reference sequence).

This rearrangement joins TRBV5-4 to TRBJ2-7, with a weak D call TRBD1 (6 bases). V lost 4 bases and J lost 6, with 11 bases in between. The CDR3 covers 12 residues. Germline lookup yields CDR1 SGHNT and CDR2 YYREEE (reference sequence). The CDR3 region is CASSPDSREQYF. The CDR3 nucleotides read TGTGCCAGCAGCCCGGACAGTCGCGAGCAGTACTTC.